The clone carrying this TCR beta chain appeared a few times. Antigen: not known. The sample belongs to a study of CD8 T cells in ankylosing spondylitis. The TCR beta libraries were generated through quantitative 5'-RACE incorporating molecular barcodes. TCRdb used MiXCR to reprocess the 5' RACE reads, holding one entry per CDR3 protein. The sample holds 130,000 or so distinct CDR3 sequences, roughly 18% seen once. Findings and caveats of the study: Disease-linked clones bore a CD8+ phenotype and were relatively rare in peripheral blood. Reportedly, significant enrichment of disease-linked clones occurred in matched ankylosing spondylitis synovial fluid. What appeared characteristic of ankylosing spondylitis blood was a TCR beta motif of several highly homologous variants.

CDR1 and CDR2 from the germline V gene are SEHNR and FQNEAQ (reference sequence). V lost 6 bases to trimming and J lost 4 bases, with 13 bases between them. This CDR3 region has 14 residues. The chain carries TRBV7-9 and TRBJ2-1; tentatively, D is TRBD2 (5 bases). Specimen: blood, either unsorted or a sorted T cell fraction (not recorded which). This sequence originates from a male donor with ankylosing spondylitis. The CDR3 loop is CASRPPSGYNEQFF. For the CDR3, the DNA is TGTGCCAGCAGACCGCCCAGCGGTTACAATGAGCAGTTCTTC. Using reference TRBV7-9 and TRBJ2-1 for the parts outside the CDR3, the full variable domain is DTGVSQNPRHKITKRGQNVTFRCDPISEHNRLYWYRQTLGQGPEFLTYFQNEAQLEKSRLLSDRFSAERPKGSFSTLEIQRTEQGDSAMYLCASRPPSGYNEQFFGPGTRLTVL.